The 2 T cell receptor beta chains below all came from one sample that was sequenced in a study of human T cells and chemical hapten exposure. Using its own MiXCR run on the RACE reads, TCRdb lists one record per CDR3 protein. The sample has about 34,000 distinct CDR3 sequences, over 9% seen once. Time point noted: pre-sensitization, week 0. Treatment in this sample: therapeutic diphenylcyclopropenone sensitization with weekly scalp DPC. Unseparated into fractions, whole blood served as the source from which total RNA was extracted. Sample: whole blood, taken in connection with sensitization to the hapten diphenylcyclopropenone (DPC). The source is a man aged 50 to 59 with alopecia areata. Some clones in this sample may be carry-over from other donors' samples.

CDR3 DNA sequence: TGTGCCAGCAGGGGAGTGGTGAACACTGAAGCTTTCTTT. Translated: CASRGVVNTEAFF. The rearrangement links TRBV27 to TRBJ1-1; D is unresolved. The length of the CDR3 is 13 residues. Trimming left V 6 bases short and J 0 bases short, with 8 bases between. Germline values: CDR1 MNHEY, CDR2 SMNVEV (reference sequence).

This clonotype has at least ten counts. The chain is built from TRBV29-1 and TRBJ1-2; D is possibly TRBD1 (5 bases). Trimming cost V 6 bases and J 5 bases, with 16 bases left between them. This CDR3 spans 13 amino acids. Germline assignment: CDR1 SQVTM and CDR2 ANQGSEA. CDR3 DNA: TGCAGCGTCACGGGACGCCTGTCTTATGGCTACACCTTC. Translating it yields CSVTGRLSYGYTF.